This T cell receptor (beta chain) was recorded in a study of T cells after yellow fever vaccination. The study's findings and limits: Primary-vaccination clones mostly resurfaced post-booster (about 95% CD4, around 88% CD8).

This clonotype showed up many times. Its specificity is not known. Trimming took off 4 bases at V and 7 bases at J, with 15 bases between the two ends. Germline values: CDR1 SGHRS, CDR2 YFSETQ. The CDR3 length is 14 residues. 5'RACE template switching produced TCR cDNA carrying a universal primer site and UMIs. MiXCR, applied by TCRdb to the 5' RACE reads, yields one record per CDR3 protein. The sample shows about 310,000 distinct CDR3 sequences, around 4% of them seen only once. This sequence joins TRBV5-1 and TRBJ2-1; D is perhaps TRBD2 (6 bases). Sequencing used PBMCs, obtained on the day of the yellow fever booster vaccination. This TCR was sampled from a man younger than 35 who received the YFV17D yellow fever vaccine. The CDR3 DNA is TGCGCCAGCAGCCTAGGAGGGAGAGATAATGAGCAGTTCTTC. Residues: CASSLGGRDNEQFF.